This is a list of T cell receptor beta chains from one sample in a study of T cell responses to AZD1222 COVID-19 vaccine. TCRdb's copy holds only in-frame clones and misses some; the assay was immunoSEQ multiplex PCR. This sample has about 97,000 clones; roughly 90% occur once, and the top ten carry 2.5% to 3.5%. This sample comprised peripheral blood, obtained on day 0 of AZD1222 vaccination. The receptor source for this set is an adult in good health. Each CDR3 is given with its conserved first and last residue.

V gene,CDR3 protein
TRBV6-6,CASSYRGANTEAFF
TRBV5-4,CASRGQGAFFGYTF
TRBV7-6,CASSLRDSNSYNEQFF
TRBV6-5,CASRRVGEGSGYTF
TRBV4-1,CASSQDPPGQWEKLFF
TRBV5-4,CASSPGQGGVEKLFF
TRBV6-5,CASRRQGSGDTQYF
TRBV11-2,CASRVQQIYNSPLHF
TRBV6-1,CASSEGAYYNSPLHF
TRBV3-1/TRBV3-2,CASLDRPVDEQFF
TRBV5-1,CASSLSYGTDTQYF
TRBV3-1/TRBV3-2,CASSQDPGNTEAFF
TRBV21-1,CASSKKDRATEAFF
TRBV28,CASRTTNTEAFF
TRBV30,CAWEESGALANVLTF
TRBV10-2,CASSESEGGYTEAFF
TRBV2,CASTPWGRGGPETQYF
TRBV4-3,CASSQDTAPANYGYTF
TRBV10-3,CAIQAGGGSSYNEQFF
TRBV7-9,CASSLQGSIEKLFF